The rows below give T cell receptor beta chains drawn from one sample of a study of blood T cell repertoires in COVID-19. TCRdb keeps only in-frame clones here, not all; method: immunoSEQ multiplex PCR. Seen here are approximately 340,000 clones, 87% observed once, and the top ten hold around 10%. Sequencing used peripheral blood. All receptors derive from a man aged 30 to 45 with COVID-19, enrolled during active disease. Each CDR3 is given with its conserved first and last residue. A D gene is named only where the DNA matches it firmly. Only part of the rows carry a size: once, few, many, or a class if the clone is expanded.

CDR3nt,CDR3aa,v_gene,j_gene,d_gene,abundance
TGCGCCAGCAGCTTGACAGGGGTGAAGACCTACAATGAGCAGTTCTTC,CASSLTGVKTYNEQFF,TRBV5-1,TRBJ2-1,TRBD1,NA
TGTGCCACCAGTGACGGAGGGCCCTCGGATGAGCAGTTCTTC,CATSDGGPSDEQFF,TRBV24-1,TRBJ2-1,NA,NA
TGTGCCAGCAGCCGGGGGGGGACAGGGTTTGAAAAACTGTTTTTT,CASSRGGTGFEKLFF,TRBV7-2,TRBJ1-4,TRBD1,NA
TGTGCCAGCATATTAGGACAGCTCAATCAGCCCCAGCATTTT,CASILGQLNQPQHF,TRBV28,TRBJ1-5,NA,NA
TGTGCCAGCAGCAAGGGACTAGCGGGAGTTGTTCCCGGGGAGCTGTTTTTT,CASSKGLAGVVPGELFF,TRBV5-4,TRBJ2-2,TRBD2,NA
TGTGCCACCAGTAAGAGTACGACCTACGAGCAGTACTTC,CATSKSTTYEQYF,TRBV24-1,TRBJ2-7,NA,NA
TGTGCCAGCAGCGCCCGGACAGGGATGAACACTGAAGCTTTCTTT,CASSARTGMNTEAFF,TRBV9,TRBJ1-1,TRBD1,NA
TGCGCCAGCAGCTTGGGCGCCTTAGCGGGGGGACAAGAGACCCAGTACTTC,CASSLGALAGGQETQYF,TRBV5-1,TRBJ2-5,TRBD2,NA
TGTGCCAGTAGTATCGGCAGGACTTTCAATGACTATGGCTACACCTTC,CASSIGRTFNDYGYTF,TRBV19,TRBJ1-2,NA,NA
TGTGCCAGCAGCTCCGGACAGTCCTATAATTCACCCCTCCACTTT,CASSSGQSYNSPLHF,TRBV7-2,TRBJ1-6,NA,NA
TGCAGCGTCTTGGGCGGGGACACAGATACGCAGTATTTT,CSVLGGDTDTQYF,TRBV29-1,TRBJ2-3,NA,NA
TGTGCCAGCAGTTTTTCCCTAGCGGTGGAGGGCCAAGAGACCCAGTACTTC,CASSFSLAVEGQETQYF,TRBV28,TRBJ2-5,TRBD2,NA
TGCGCCAGCAGCCAAGATACAATCACCCAGTACTTC,CASSQDTITQYF,TRBV4-1,TRBJ2-5,NA,NA
TGTGCCAGCAGCTTACGAGGACAGGGGAATCAGCCCCAGCATTTT,CASSLRGQGNQPQHF,TRBV7-9,TRBJ1-5,TRBD1,few
TGTGCCAGTAGTATCGCTAACAATGAGCAGTTCTTC,CASSIANNEQFF,TRBV19,TRBJ2-1,NA,NA
TGTGCCAGCAGCCAAGATCGACAGGGACACCAGCCCCAGCATTTT,CASSQDRQGHQPQHF,TRBV4-2,TRBJ1-5,TRBD1,NA
TGTGCCAGCAGTGGAAACAGGGGGCGTCCGGATGAAAAACTGTTTTTT,CASSGNRGRPDEKLFF,TRBV6-1,TRBJ1-4,TRBD1,NA
TGTGCCACTTCATCACGACAGTCTAATTCACCCCTCCACTTT,CATSSRQSNSPLHF,TRBV19,TRBJ1-6,NA,NA
TGTGCCAGCAGTGAATCAGGGACAGTCGAACATTCACCCCTCCACTTT,CASSESGTVEHSPLHF,TRBV25-1,TRBJ1-6,TRBD1,NA
TGTGCCACCAGCAGAGATCGCGACTACGAGCAGTACTTC,CATSRDRDYEQYF,TRBV15,TRBJ2-7,NA,NA
TGTGCCAGCAGCTTAGATCTACAAGAGACCCAGTACTTC,CASSLDLQETQYF,TRBV11-2,TRBJ2-5,NA,NA
TGTGCTAGTGCCCCCCCCTACGGGACTAGCAACACCGGGGAGCTGTTTTTT,CASAPPYGTSNTGELFF,TRBV12-5,TRBJ2-2,TRBD2,few
TGTGCCTGGAGTGTATTAGGCTCGCGGGAGGGCCTAGGGACCTACAATGAGCAGTTCTTC,CAWSVLGSREGLGTYNEQFF,TRBV30,TRBJ2-1,TRBD2,few
TGTGCCAGCAGTTACTCCGGGCAGGGGGCGACTGAAGCTTTCTTT,CASSYSGQGATEAFF,TRBV6-5,TRBJ1-1,TRBD1,NA
TGTGCCAGCAGTTCGGGACAGGGGGCTTTTGGAGATACGCAGTATTTT,CASSSGQGAFGDTQYF,TRBV6-5,TRBJ2-3,TRBD1,NA
TGTGCCACCAGTGAATCTAGACAGGGAGCGGGCGAGCAGTACTTC,CATSESRQGAGEQYF,TRBV24-1,TRBJ2-7,NA,NA
TGTGCCAGCAGCGTGGGGACTTACACTGAAGCTTTCTTT,CASSVGTYTEAFF,TRBV7-9,TRBJ1-1,NA,NA